A single sample gave rise to the 4 T cell receptor beta chains below, sequenced in a study of shared clonotypes between healthy human individuals. Some clones are missing from TCRdb's copy, which holds only in-frame ones; the method was immunoSEQ multiplex PCR. Among around 940,000 clones listed, less than 85% were seen once. The sequencing input was memory CD4+ T cells sorted from blood. Subset given: CD45RA-negative fraction. The receptors here all came from a young man in good health.

In this sample, this clone turned up a few times. The chain recombines TRBV6-5 with TRBJ1-1, with 8 bases fitting TRBD1. CDR1 is MNHEY and CDR2 is SVGAGI in the germline V gene. The CDR3 loop spans 14 amino acids. Trimming removed 0 bases from V and 6 bases from J; junction bases left unmatched: 3. In DNA, the CDR3 is TGTGCCAGCAGTTACTCGTGGGGACAGGCTGAAGCTTTCTTT. It specifies CASSYSWGQAEAFF.

V and J are TRBV5-1 and TRBJ1-1; D gene uncertain. Germline V gives CDR1 SGHRS, CDR2 YFSETQ. V was pared by 1 base and J by 3 bases, with 13 bases between. The CDR3 has 15 amino acids. CDR3 sequence (DNA): TGCGCCAGCAGCTTGCGTGACCCCTGGGACACTGAAGCTTTCTTT. It translates to CASSLRDPWDTEAFF.

The chain couples TRBV10-3 to TRBJ2-1, with D unresolved. Germline V gene lookup returns CDR1 ENHRY and CDR2 SYGVKD. The CDR3 covers 12 residues. V shed 6 bases and J shed 6 bases, with 9 bases lying between them. The CDR3 is CAISPLGNEQFF. The CDR3, as DNA: TGTGCCATCAGCCCTCTGGGCAATGAGCAGTTCTTC.

This chain uses TRBV4-1 with TRBJ2-7, with 10 nucleotides matching TRBD2. V lost 0 bases and J lost 5; bases outside the gene matches: 7. Germline-derived CDR1 and CDR2 are MGHRA and YSYEKL. The CDR3 is made up of 16 amino acids. The CDR3 DNA sequence: TGCGCCAGCAGCCAAGATCCTAGCGGGAGCTTCAACGAGCAGTACTTC. Its protein product is CASSQDPSGSFNEQYF.